The T cell receptor beta chain under discussion was sequenced for a study of T cells in Graves' hyperthyroidism and ophthalmopathy. This clonotype was counted at least ten times. Authors of the study amplified TCR beta CDR3 regions from RNA transcripts. A set of HTBI primers served as the primers for a first-round RT-PCR of the TCR CDR3. TCRdb analysed the multiplex PCR reads with MiXCR anew, one entry per CDR3 protein. This table has 600,000 to 850,000 distinct CDR3 sequences, roughly 20% appearing once. This receptor was taken from a woman between 50 and 59 years old with Graves' hyperthyroidism that later progressed to Graves' ophthalmopathy. Sequencing was carried out using blood.

The CDR3 nucleotides read TGTGCCAGCAGCTTTCACGGTTCTAGCACAGATACGCAGTATTTT. It specifies CASSFHGSSTDTQYF. V gene TRBV11-2 combines with J gene TRBJ2-3; the D is unclear. The length of the CDR3 is 15 residues. Germline V gene data show CDR1 as SGHAT and CDR2 as FQNNGV. V was clipped by 3 bases and J by 0 bases, with 10 bases between them.